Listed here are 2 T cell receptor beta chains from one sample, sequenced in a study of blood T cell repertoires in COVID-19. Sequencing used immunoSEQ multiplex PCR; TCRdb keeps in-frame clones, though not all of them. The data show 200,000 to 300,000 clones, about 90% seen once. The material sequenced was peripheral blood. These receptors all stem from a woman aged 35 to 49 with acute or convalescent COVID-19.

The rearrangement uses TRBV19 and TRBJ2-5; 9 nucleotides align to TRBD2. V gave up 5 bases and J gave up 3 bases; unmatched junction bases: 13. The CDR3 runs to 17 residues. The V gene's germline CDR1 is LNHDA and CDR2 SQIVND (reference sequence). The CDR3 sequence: CASSPYLAGLLKETQYF. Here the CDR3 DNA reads TGTGCCAGTAGTCCCTACCTAGCGGGACTATTGAAAGAGACCCAGTACTTC.

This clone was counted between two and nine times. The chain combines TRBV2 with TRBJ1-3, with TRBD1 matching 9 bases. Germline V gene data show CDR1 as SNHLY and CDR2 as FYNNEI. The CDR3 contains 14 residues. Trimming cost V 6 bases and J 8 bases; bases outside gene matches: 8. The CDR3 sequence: CASRRDREGYTIYF. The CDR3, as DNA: TGTGCCAGCAGAAGGGACAGGGAGGGTTACACCATATATTTT.